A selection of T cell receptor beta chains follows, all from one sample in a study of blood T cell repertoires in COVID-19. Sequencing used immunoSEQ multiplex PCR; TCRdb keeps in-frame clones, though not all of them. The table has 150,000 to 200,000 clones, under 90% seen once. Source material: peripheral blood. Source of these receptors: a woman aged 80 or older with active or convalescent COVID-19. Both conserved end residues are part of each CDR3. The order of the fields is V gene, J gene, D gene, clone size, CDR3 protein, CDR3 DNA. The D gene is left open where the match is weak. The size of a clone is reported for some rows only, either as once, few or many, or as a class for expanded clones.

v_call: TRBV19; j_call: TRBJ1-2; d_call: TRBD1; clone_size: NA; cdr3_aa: CAVYRGSYGYTF; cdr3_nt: TGTGCCGTATACAGGGGAAGCTATGGCTACACCTTC
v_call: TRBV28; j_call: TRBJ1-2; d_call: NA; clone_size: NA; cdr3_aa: CASSLAEATYGYTF; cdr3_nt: TGTGCCAGCAGTTTAGCGGAGGCAACATATGGCTACACCTTC
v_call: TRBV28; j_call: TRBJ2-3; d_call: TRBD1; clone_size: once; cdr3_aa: CASSLQGAADTQYF; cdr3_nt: TGTGCCAGCAGTTTGCAGGGGGCGGCAGATACGCAGTATTTT
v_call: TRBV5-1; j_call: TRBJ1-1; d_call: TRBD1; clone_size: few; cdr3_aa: CASSPRQGASSTEAFF; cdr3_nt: TGCGCCAGCAGCCCGAGACAGGGGGCGAGTTCCACTGAAGCTTTCTTT
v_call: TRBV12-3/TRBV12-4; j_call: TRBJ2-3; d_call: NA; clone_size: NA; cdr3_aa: CASRGSGTDTQYF; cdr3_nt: TGTGCCAGCAGGGGTAGCGGCACAGATACGCAGTATTTT
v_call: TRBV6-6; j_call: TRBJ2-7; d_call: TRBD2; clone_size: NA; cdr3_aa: CASSASSGSYEQYF; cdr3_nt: TGTGCCAGCAGCGCATCTAGCGGGAGCTACGAGCAGTACTTC
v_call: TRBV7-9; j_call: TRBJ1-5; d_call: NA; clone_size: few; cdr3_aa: CASSLIGDQPQHF; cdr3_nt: TGTGCCAGCAGCTTGATCGGGGATCAGCCCCAGCATTTT
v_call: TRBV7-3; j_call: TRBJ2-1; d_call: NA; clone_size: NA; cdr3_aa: CASSLYDAAASYNEQFF; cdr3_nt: TGTGCCAGCAGCTTATACGACGCGGCTGCATCCTACAATGAGCAGTTCTTC
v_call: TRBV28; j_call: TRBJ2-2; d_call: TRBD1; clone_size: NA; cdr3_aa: CASSNRGRSGELFF; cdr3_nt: TGTGCCAGCAGTAACAGGGGGCGGTCCGGGGAGCTGTTTTTT
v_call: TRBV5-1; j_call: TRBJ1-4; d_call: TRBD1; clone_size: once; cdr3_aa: CASSLGTGASNEKLFF; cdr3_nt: TGCGCCAGCAGCTTGGGGACAGGGGCCTCTAATGAAAAACTGTTTTTT
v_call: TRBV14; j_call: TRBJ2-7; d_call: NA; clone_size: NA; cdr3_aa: CASSQDLLPGEQYF; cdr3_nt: TGTGCCAGCAGCCAAGACCTACTTCCGGGGGAGCAGTACTTC
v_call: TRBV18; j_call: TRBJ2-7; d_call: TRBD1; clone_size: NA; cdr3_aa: CASSHPGTDYEQYF; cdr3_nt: TGTGCCAGCTCACACCCCGGGACAGACTACGAGCAGTACTTC
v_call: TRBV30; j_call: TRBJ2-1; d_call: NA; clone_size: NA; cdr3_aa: CAWSVLGGGPGEQFF; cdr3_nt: TGTGCCTGGAGTGTCTTAGGGGGAGGGCCTGGTGAGCAGTTCTTC
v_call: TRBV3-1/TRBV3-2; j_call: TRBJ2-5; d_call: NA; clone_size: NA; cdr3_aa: CASSQRGSSEETQYF; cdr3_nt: TGTGCCAGCAGCCAACGCGGCTCTAGCGAAGAGACCCAGTACTTC
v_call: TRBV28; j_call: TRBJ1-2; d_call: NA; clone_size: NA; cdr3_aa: CASSPPGREGYGYTF; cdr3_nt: TGTGCCAGCAGTCCACCGGGACGGGAGGGGTATGGCTACACCTTC
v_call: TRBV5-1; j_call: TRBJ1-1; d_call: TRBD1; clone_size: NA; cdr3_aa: CASRVGQGAEAFF; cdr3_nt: TGCGCCAGCAGAGTGGGACAGGGTGCTGAAGCTTTCTTT
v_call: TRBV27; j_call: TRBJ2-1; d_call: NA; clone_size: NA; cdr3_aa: CASSQTGIGSYNEQFF; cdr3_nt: TGTGCCAGCAGCCAAACGGGAATCGGTTCCTACAATGAGCAGTTCTTC
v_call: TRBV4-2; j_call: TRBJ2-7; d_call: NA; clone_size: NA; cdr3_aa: CASSQGWTESSYEQYF; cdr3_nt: TGTGCCAGCAGCCAAGGGTGGACAGAAAGCTCCTACGAGCAGTACTTC
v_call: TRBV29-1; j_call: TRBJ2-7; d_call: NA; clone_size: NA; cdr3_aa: CSVGVWVGGYEQYF; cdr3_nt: TGCAGCGTTGGGGTTTGGGTTGGAGGGTACGAGCAGTACTTC
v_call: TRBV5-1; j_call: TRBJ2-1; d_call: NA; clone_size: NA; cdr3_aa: CASSLGSPSYNEQFF; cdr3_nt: TGCGCCAGCAGCTTGGGGAGCCCCTCCTACAATGAGCAGTTCTTC
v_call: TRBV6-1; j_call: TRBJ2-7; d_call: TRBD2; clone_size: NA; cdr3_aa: CASSEGYGGSFNEQYF; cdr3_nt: TGTGCCAGCAGTGAAGGGTACGGCGGGAGCTTCAACGAGCAGTACTTC
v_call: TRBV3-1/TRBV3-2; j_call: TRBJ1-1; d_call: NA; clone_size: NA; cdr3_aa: CASSQFQNLNTEAFF; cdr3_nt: TGTGCCAGCAGCCAATTCCAGAACCTGAACACTGAAGCTTTCTTT
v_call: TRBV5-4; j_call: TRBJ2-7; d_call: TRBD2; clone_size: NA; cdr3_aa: CASSPAGGSYEQYF; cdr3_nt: TGTGCCAGCAGCCCCGCCGGGGGGTCCTACGAGCAGTACTTC
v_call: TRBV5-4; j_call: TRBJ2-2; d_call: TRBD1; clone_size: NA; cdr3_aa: CASSLGLRTGNTGELFF; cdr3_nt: TGTGCCAGCAGCTTGGGGCTCCGGACAGGGAACACCGGGGAGCTGTTTTTT
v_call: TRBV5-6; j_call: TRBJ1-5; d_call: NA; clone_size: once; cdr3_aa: CASSLDPENQPQHF; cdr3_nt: TGTGCCAGCAGCTTGGACCCGGAGAATCAGCCCCAGCATTTT
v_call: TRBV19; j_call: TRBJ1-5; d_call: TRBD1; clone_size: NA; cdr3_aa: CASSTQDRGDQPQHF; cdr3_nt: TGTGCCAGTAGTACCCAGGACAGGGGGGACCAGCCCCAGCATTTT
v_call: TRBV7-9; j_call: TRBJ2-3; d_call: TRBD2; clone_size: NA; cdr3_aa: CASSLGAGGPTDTQYF; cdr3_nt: TGTGCCAGCAGCTTAGGGGCGGGAGGCCCCACAGATACGCAGTATTTT
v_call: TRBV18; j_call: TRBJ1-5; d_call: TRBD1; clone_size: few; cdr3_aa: CASSPDRGPYQPQHF; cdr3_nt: TGTGCCAGCTCACCAGACAGGGGGCCATATCAGCCCCAGCATTTT
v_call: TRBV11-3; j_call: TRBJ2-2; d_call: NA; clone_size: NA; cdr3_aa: CASSLGQGNTGELFF; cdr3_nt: TGTGCCAGCAGCTTAGGTCAGGGGAACACCGGGGAGCTGTTTTTT
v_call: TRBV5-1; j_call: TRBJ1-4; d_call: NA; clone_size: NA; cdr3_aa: CASSLSSGLGEKLFF; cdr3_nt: TGCGCCAGCAGCTTGAGTTCGGGACTGGGTGAAAAACTGTTTTTT
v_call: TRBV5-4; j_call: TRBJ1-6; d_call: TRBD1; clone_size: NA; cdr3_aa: CASSLGTGRNSPLHF; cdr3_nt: TGTGCCAGCAGCTTGGGGACAGGGAGGAATTCACCCCTCCACTTT
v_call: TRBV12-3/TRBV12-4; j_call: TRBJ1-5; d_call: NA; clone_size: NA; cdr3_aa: CASGGRVNQPQHF; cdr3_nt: TGTGCCAGCGGGGGGAGGGTTAATCAGCCCCAGCATTTT
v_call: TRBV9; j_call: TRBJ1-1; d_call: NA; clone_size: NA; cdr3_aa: CASSVEWTANTEAFF; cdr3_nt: TGTGCCAGCAGCGTAGAATGGACAGCGAACACTGAAGCTTTCTTT
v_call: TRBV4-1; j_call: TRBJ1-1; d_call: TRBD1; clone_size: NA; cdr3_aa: CASSPLDRVFTEAFF; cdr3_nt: TGCGCCAGCAGCCCCCTAGACAGGGTGTTCACTGAAGCTTTCTTT
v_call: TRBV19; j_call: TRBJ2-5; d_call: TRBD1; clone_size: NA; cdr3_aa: CASSPRQGSQETQYF; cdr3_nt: TGTGCCAGTAGTCCCCGACAGGGCTCCCAAGAGACCCAGTACTTC
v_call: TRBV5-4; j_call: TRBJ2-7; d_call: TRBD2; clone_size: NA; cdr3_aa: CASSFQLAGEEQYF; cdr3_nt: TGTGCCAGCAGCTTCCAACTAGCGGGAGAAGAGCAGTACTTC
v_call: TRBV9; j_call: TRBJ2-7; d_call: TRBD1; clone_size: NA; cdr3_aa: CASSPRTGPAHEQYF; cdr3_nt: TGTGCCAGCAGCCCCCGGACAGGGCCGGCCCACGAGCAGTACTTC
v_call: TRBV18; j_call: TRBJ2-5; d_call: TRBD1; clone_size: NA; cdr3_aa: CASSPPTGTGDQTQYF; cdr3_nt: TGTGCCAGCTCACCCCCAACCGGGACAGGGGATCAGACCCAGTACTTC